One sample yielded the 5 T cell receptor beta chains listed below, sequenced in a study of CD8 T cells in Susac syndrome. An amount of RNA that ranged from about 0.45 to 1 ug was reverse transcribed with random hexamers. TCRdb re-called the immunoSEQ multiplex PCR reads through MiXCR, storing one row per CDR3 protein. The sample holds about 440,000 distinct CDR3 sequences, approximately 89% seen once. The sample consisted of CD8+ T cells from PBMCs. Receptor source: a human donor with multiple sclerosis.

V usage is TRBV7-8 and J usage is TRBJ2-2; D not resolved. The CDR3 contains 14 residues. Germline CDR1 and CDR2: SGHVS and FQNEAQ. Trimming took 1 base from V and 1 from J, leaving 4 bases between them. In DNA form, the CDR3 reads TGTGCCAGCAGCTTAGAGAAGAACACCGGGGAGCTGTTTTTT. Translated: CASSLEKNTGELFF.

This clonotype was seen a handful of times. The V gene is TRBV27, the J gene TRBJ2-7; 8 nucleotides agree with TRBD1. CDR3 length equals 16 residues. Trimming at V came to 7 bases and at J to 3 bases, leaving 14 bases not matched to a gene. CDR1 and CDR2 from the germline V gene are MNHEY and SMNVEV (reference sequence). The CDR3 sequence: CASKAWTGPGDYEQYF. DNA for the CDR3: TGTGCCAGCAAGGCCTGGACAGGGCCCGGGGACTACGAGCAGTACTTC.

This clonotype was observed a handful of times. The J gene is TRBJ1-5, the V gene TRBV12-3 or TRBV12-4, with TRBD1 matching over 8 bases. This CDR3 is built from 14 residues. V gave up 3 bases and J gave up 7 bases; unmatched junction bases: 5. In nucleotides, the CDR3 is TGTGCCAGCAGTTTCGGGCAGGGGGCCCAGCCCCAGCATTTT. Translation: CASSFGQGAQPQHF.

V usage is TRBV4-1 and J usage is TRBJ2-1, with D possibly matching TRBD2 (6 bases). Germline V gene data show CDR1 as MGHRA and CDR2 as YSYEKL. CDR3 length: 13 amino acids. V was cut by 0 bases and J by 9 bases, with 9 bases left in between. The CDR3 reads CASSQDPAGEQFF. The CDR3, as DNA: TGCGCCAGCAGCCAAGATCCAGCGGGTGAGCAGTTCTTC.

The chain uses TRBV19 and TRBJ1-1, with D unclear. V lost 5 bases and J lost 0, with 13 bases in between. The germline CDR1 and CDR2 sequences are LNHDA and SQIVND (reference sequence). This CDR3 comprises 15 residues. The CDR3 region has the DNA TGTGCCAGTAGTCCCTACGGCGGCATGAACACTGAAGCTTTCTTT. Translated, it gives CASSPYGGMNTEAFF. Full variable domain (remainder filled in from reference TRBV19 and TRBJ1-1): DGGITQSPKYLFRKEGQNVTLSCEQNLNHDAMYWYRQDPGQGLRLIYYSQIVNDFQKGDIAEGYSVSREKKESFPLTVTSAQKNPTAFYLCASSPYGGMNTEAFFGQGTRLTVV.